The following is a T cell receptor (beta chain) sequence with its context. The V end lost 6 bases, the J end lost 2 bases, and 12 bases lay between the germline ends. Germline CDR1 and CDR2: MGHDK and SYGVNS. This CDR3 contains 14 residues. TCRdb's copy holds only in-frame clones and misses some; the assay was immunoSEQ multiplex PCR. This sample yields more than 150,000 clones, of which 80% to 85% are seen a single time; 10% to 15% belongs to the top ten. The data were taken from a study of blood T cell repertoires in COVID-19. Cohorts were determined from participant-reported clinical history. Recovery meant two consecutive negative NP/OP PCR tests, professional clearance, or resolved symptoms.

The source is an older woman who had recovered from COVID-19. J is TRBJ2-3 and V is TRBV25-1, with D possibly matching TRBD2 (6 bases). What was sequenced was PBMCs or T cells enriched from blood (not recorded which). The CDR3 spells CASRGGTITDTQYF. DNA of the CDR3: TGTGCCAGCAGGGGAGGTACGATCACAGATACGCAGTATTTT.